This T cell receptor (beta chain) was obtained from a study of blood T cell repertoires in COVID-19. Overall study: In each case, the material was cDNA or gDNA derived from T cells, B-cell-depleted T cells, or PBMCs.

Cohorts were determined from participant-reported clinical history. Cohort 3 donors were reported recovered after two negative PCRs, clearance, or symptom resolution. Germline V CDR1 and CDR2: SGHRS, YFSETQ. CDR3 length equals 15 residues. The junction had 6 bases not matched to a gene; V was cut back by 0 bases and J by 6 bases. Original processing methods: Nucleated cell number was recorded as an estimate derived from reference gene primer amplification. The data were produced by immunoSEQ multiplex PCR, yet TCRdb's version contains in-frame clones alone and is incomplete. That table furnishes V, J and clone size, whereas the DNA furnished D and trimming. Altogether about 280,000 clones are present, around nine tenths being singletons, with the ten largest covering 1.9%. This clone was counted once.

This chain connects TRBV5-1 to TRBJ1-2; 9 bases map to TRBD1. The clonotype comes from a woman aged 55-69 years who had recovered from COVID-19. Sample: PBMCs or T cells enriched from blood (not recorded which). The CDR3 sequence: CASSLAGTGLDGYTF. The CDR3, as DNA: TGCGCCAGCAGCTTGGCGGGGACAGGGCTGGATGGCTACACCTTC.